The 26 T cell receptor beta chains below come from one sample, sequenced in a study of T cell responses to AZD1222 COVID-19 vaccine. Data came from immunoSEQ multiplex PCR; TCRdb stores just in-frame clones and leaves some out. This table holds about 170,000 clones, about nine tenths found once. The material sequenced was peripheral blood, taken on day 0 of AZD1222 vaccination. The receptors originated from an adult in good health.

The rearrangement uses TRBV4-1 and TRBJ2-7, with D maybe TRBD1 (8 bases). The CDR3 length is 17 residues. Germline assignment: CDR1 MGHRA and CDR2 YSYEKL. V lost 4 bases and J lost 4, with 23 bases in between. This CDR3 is CASSLTPQGQGGYEQYF. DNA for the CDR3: TGCGCCAGCAGCCTTACCCCCCAAGGACAGGGAGGGTACGAGCAGTACTTC.

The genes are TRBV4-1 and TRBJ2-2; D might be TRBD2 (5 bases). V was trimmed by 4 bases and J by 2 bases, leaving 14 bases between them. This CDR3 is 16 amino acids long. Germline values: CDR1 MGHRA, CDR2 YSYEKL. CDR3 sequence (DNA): TGCGCCAGCAGCCCCCGGGGTAGCCGTAACACCGGGGAGCTGTTTTTT. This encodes CASSPRGSRNTGELFF.

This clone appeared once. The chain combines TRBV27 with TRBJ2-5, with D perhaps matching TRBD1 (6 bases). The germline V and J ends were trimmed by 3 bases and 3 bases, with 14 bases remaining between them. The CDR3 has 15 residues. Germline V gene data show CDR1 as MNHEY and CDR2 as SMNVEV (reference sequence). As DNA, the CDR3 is TGTGCCAGCAGTTTCTCGTACAGGGCCAAAGAGACCCAGTACTTC. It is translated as CASSFSYRAKETQYF.

DNA of the CDR3: TGCAGCGCCCTCAGAGGGGGCACTGAAGCTTTCTTT. This translates into CSALRGGTEAFF. J is TRBJ1-1 and V is TRBV29-1, with a weak D call TRBD1 (6 bases). V was clipped by 7 bases and J by 4 bases, with 13 bases between them. The CDR3 runs to 12 residues. Germline CDR1 reads SQVTM; CDR2 reads ANQGSEA.

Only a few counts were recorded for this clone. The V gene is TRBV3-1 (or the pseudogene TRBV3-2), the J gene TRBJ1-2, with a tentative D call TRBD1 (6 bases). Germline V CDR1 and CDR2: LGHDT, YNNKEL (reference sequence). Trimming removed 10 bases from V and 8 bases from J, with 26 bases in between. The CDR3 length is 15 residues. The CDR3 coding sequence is TGTGCCACCCTACCCTCGGACAGCGCCGCAGAGGGCTACACCTTC. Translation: CATLPSDSAAEGYTF.

The CDR3 protein is CASSLGPDGANYGYTF. In nucleotides, the CDR3 is TGTGCCAGCAGCTTAGGTCCGGACGGAGCTAACTATGGCTACACCTTC. The chain links TRBV7-2 to TRBJ1-2, with no clear D. Trimming cost V 1 base and J 0 bases, with 12 bases left between them. The CDR3 consists of 16 residues. Per germline, CDR1 SGHTA and CDR2 FQGNSA.

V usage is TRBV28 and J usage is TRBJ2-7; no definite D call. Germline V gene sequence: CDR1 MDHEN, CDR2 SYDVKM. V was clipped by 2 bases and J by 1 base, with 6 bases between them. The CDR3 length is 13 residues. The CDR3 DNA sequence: TGTGCCAGCAGTTTAGGAGCTTCCTACGAGCAGTACTTC. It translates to CASSLGASYEQYF.

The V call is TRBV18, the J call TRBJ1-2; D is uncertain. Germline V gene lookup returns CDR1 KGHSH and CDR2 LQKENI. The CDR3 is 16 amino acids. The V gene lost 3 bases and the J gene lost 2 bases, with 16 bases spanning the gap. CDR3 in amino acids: CASSPPPGFENYGYTF. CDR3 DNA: TGTGCCAGCTCACCTCCGCCGGGTTTTGAAAACTATGGCTACACCTTC.

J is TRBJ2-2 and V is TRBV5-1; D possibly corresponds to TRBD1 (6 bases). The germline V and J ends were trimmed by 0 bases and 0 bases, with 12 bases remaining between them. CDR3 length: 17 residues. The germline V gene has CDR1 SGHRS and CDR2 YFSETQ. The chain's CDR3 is CASSLGYRVTNTGELFF. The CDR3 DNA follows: TGCGCCAGCAGCTTGGGGTACAGGGTCACGAACACCGGGGAGCTGTTTTTT.

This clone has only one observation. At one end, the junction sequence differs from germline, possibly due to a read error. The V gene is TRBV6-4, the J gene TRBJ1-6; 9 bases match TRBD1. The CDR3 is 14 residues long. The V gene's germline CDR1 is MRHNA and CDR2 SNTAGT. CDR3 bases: TGTGCCAGCAGTGAGGGACAGGGAAATTCACCCTTCCACTTT. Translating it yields CASSEGQGNSPFHF.

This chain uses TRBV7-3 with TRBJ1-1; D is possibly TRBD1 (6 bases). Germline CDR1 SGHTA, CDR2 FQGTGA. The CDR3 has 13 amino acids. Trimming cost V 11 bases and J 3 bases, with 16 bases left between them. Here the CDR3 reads CASSKGGHTEAFF. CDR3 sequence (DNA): TGTGCCTCAAGCAAGGGGGGCCACACTGAAGCTTTCTTT.

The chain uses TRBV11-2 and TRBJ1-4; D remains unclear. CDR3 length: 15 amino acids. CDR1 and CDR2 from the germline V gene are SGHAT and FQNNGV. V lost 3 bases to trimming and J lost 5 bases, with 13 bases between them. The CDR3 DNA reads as TGTGCCAGCAGCTTGGGCCAGGTAGTGAATGAAAAACTGTTTTTT. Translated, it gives CASSLGQVVNEKLFF.

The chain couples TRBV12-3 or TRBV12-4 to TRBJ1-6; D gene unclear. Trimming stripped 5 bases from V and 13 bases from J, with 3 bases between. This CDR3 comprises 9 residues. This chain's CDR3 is CASSPPLHF. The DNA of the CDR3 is TGTGCCAGCAGTCCGCCCCTCCACTTT.

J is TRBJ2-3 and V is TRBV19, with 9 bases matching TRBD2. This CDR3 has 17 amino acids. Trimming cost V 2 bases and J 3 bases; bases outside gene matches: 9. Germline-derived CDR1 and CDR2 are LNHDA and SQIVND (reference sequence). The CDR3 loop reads CASSIIPLAGGTDTQYF. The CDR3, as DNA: TGTGCCAGTAGTATAATCCCACTAGCGGGCGGGACAGATACGCAGTATTTT.

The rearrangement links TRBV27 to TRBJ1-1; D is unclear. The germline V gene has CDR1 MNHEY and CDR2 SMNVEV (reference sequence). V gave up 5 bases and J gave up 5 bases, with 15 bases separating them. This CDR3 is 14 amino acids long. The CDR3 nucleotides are TGTGCCAGCAGTCCCTGGAGGTGGGCGACTGAAGCTTTCTTT. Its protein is CASSPWRWATEAFF.

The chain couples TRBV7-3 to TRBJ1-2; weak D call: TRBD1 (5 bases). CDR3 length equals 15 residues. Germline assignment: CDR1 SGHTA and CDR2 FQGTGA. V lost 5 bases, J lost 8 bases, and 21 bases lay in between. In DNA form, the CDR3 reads TGTGCCAGCAGCCCCGGCCCCCCAGCGGGGGTCGGCTACACCTTC. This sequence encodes CASSPGPPAGVGYTF. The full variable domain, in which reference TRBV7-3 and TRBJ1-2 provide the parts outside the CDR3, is GAGVSQTPSNKVTEKGKYVELRCDPISGHTALYWYRQSLGQGPEFLIYFQGTGAADDSGLPNDRFFAVRPEGSVSTLKIQRTERGDSAVYLCASSPGPPAGVGYTFGSGTRLTVV.

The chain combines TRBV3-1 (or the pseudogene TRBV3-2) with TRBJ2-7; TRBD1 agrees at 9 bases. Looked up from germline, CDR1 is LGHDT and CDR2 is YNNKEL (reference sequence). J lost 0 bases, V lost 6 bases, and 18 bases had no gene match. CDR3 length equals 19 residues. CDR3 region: CASREPGQGNSSSSYEQYF. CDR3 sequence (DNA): TGTGCCAGCAGAGAACCGGGACAGGGCAACTCCTCAAGCTCCTACGAGCAGTACTTC.

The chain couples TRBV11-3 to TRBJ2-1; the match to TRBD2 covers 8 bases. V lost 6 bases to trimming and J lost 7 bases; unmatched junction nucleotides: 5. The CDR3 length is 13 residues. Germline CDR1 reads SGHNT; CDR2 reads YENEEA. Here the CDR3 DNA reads TGTGCCAGCAGGACCGGGACTAGTAATGAGCAGTTCTTC. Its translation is CASRTGTSNEQFF.

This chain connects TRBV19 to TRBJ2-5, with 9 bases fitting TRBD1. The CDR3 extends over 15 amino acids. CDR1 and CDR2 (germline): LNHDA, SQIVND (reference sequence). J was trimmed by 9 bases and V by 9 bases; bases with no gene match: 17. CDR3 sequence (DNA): TGTGCCAGCTCGCCGGGACAGGGTATTGTGGTGGCCCAGTACTTC. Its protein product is CASSPGQGIVVAQYF.

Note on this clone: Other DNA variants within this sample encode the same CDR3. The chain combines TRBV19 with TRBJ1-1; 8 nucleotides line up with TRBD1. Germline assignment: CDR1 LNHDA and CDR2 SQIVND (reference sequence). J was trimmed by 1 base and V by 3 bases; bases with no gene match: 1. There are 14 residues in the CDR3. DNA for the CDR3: TGTGCCAGTAGTATTGACAGGGGGAACACTGAAGCTTTCTTT. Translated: CASSIDRGNTEAFF. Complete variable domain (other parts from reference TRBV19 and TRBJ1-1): DGGITQSPKYLFRKEGQNVTLSCEQNLNHDAMYWYRQDPGQGLRLIYYSQIVNDFQKGDIAEGYSVSREKKESFPLTVTSAQKNPTAFYLCASSIDRGNTEAFFGQGTRLTVV.

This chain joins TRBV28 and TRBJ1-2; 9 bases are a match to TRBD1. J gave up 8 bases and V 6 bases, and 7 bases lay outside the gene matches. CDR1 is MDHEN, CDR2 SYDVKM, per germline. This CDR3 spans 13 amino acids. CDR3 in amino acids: CASSLTGGGGYTF. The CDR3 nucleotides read TGTGCCAGCAGCCTAACAGGGGGCGGGGGCTACACCTTC.

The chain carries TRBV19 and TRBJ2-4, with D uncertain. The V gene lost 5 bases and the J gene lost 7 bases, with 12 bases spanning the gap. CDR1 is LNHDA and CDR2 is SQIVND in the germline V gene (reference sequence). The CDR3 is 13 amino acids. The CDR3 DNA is TGTGCCAGTAGTTATGACGACTCGAACATTCAGTACTTC. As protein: CASSYDDSNIQYF.

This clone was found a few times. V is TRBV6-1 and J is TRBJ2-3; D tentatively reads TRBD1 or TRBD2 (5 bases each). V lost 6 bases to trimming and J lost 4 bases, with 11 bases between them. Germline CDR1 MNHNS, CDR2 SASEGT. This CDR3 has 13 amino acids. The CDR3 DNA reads TGTGCCAGCAGGCAGCAGGGAGCAGATACGCAGTATTTT. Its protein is CASRQQGADTQYF.

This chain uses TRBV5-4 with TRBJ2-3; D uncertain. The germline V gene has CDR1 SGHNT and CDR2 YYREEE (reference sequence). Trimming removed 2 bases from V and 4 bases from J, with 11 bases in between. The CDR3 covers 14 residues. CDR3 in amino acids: CASSFSVAADTQYF. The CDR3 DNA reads TGTGCCAGCAGCTTCTCGGTGGCGGCAGATACGCAGTATTTT.

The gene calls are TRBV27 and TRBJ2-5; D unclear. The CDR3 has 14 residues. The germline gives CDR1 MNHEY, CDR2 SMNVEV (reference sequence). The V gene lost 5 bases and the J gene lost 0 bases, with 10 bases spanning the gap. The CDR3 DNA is TGTGCCAGCAGTCCCTCTGGGTACCAAGAGACCCAGTACTTC. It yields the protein CASSPSGYQETQYF.

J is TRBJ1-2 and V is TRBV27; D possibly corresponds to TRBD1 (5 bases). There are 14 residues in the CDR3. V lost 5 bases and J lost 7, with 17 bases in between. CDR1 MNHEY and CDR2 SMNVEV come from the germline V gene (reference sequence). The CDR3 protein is CASSPGQGRFGYTF. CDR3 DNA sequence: TGTGCCAGCAGTCCTGGCCAGGGCCGGTTTGGCTACACCTTC.